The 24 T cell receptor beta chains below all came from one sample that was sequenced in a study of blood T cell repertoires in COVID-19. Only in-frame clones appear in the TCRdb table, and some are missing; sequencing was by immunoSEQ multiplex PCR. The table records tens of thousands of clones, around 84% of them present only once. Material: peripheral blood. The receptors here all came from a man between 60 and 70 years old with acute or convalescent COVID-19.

The CDR3 region is CASSLETVTDTQYF. The CDR3, as DNA: TGCGCCAGCAGCTTGGAGACAGTCACAGATACGCAGTATTTT. V usage is TRBV5-1 and J usage is TRBJ2-3; D is possibly TRBD1 (5 bases). CDR1 SGHRS and CDR2 YFSETQ come from the germline V gene. V lost 0 bases and J 2 bases, leaving 7 bases between the germline ends. The CDR3 sequence is 14 residues long.

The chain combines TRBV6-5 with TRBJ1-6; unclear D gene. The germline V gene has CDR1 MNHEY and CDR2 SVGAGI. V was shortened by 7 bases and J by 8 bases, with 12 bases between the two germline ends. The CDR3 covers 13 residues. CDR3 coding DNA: TGTGCCAGCACCCCATTCGCGCATTCACCCCTCCACTTT. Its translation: CASTPFAHSPLHF.

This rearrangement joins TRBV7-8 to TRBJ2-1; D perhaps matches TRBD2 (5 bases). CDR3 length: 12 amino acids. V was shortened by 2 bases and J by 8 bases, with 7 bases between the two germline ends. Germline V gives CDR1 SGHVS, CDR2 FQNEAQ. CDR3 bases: TGTGCCAGCAGCTTAACTAGAGATGAGCAGTTCTTC. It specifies CASSLTRDEQFF.

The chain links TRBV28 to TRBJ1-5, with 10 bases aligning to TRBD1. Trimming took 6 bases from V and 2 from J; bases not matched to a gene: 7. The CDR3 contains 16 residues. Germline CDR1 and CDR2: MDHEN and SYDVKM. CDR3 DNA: TGTGCCAGCAGCCGGGACAGGGGATGGGGCAATCAGCCCCAGCATTTT. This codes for CASSRDRGWGNQPQHF.

CDR3 amino acids: CASSPEPGQPFGTLHF. CDR3 nucleotide sequence: TGTGCCAGCAGTCCAGAACCGGGACAGCCCTTCGGGACCCTCCACTTT. This chain connects TRBV27 to TRBJ1-6, with 7 bases matching TRBD1. Germline CDR1 reads MNHEY; CDR2 reads SMNVEV (reference sequence). With 5 bases clipped from V and 14 bases from J, the junction kept 18 bases outside the gene matches. The CDR3 has 16 amino acids.

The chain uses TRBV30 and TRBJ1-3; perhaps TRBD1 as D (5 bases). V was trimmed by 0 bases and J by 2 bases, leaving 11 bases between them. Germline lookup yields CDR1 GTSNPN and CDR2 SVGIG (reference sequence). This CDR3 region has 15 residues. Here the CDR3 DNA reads TGTGCCTGGAGTGTAGGAGGGGCGGCTGGAAACACCATATATTTT. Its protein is CAWSVGGAAGNTIYF.

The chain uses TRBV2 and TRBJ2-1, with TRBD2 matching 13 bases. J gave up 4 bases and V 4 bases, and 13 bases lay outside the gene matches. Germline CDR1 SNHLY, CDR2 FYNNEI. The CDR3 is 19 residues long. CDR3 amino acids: CASSGPSTSGGARYNEQFF. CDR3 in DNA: TGTGCCAGCAGTGGCCCCTCCACTAGCGGGGGGGCCAGATACAATGAGCAGTTCTTC.

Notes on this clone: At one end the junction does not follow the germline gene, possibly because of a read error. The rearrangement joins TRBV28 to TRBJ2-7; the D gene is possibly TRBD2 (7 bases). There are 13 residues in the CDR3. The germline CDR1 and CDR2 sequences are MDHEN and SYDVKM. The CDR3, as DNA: TGTGCCAGCAGTTTAGGAGGGGGGGCCCAAAGGCACTTC. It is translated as CASSLGGGAQRHF.

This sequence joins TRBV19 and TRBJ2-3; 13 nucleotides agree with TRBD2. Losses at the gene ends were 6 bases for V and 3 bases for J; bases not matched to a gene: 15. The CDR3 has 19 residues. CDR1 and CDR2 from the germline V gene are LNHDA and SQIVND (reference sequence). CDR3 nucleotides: TGTGCCAGTAGGAAAATACTAGCGGGGGGGCCAATGGGAACAGATACGCAGTATTTT. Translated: CASRKILAGGPMGTDTQYF.

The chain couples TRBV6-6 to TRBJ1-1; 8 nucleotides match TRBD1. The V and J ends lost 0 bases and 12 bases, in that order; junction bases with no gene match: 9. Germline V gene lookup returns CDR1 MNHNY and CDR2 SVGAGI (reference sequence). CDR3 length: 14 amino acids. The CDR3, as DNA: TGTGCCAGCAGTTACTCGGGAACAGGGGGAAACCCTTTCTTT. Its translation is CASSYSGTGGNPFF.

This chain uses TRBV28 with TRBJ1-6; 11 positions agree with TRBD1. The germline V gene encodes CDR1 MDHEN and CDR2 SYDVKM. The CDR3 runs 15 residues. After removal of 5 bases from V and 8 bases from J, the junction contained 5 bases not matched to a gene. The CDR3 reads CASSPGDRGDSPLHF. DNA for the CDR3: TGTGCCAGCAGTCCCGGGGACAGGGGGGATTCACCCCTCCACTTT.

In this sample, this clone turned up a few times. Here the CDR3 DNA reads TGTGCCAGCAGCTTAGCGTGGTCGGTACAAGAGACCCAGTACTTC. Translation: CASSLAWSVQETQYF. The chain employs TRBV7-8 and TRBJ2-5; D gene uncertain. V lost 0 bases and J 2 bases, leaving 10 bases between the germline ends. The germline CDR1 and CDR2 sequences are SGHVS and FQNEAQ. This CDR3 is built from 15 residues.

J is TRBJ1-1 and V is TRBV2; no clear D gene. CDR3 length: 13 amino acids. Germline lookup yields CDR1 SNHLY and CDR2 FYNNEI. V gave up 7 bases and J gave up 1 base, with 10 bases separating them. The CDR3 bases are TGTGCCAGCAAGGTGACGGGGAACACTGAAGCTTTCTTT. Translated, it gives CASKVTGNTEAFF.

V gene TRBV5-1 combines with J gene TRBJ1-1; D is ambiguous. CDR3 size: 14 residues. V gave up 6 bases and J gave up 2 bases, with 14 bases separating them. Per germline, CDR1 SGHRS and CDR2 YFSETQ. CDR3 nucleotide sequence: TGCGCCAGCACCCCACGTGCGGGAAACACTGAAGCTTTCTTT. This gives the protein CASTPRAGNTEAFF.

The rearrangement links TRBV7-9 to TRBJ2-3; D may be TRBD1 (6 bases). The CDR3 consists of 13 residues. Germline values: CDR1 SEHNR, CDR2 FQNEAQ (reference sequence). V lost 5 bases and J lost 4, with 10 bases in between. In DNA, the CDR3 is TGTGCCAGCAGCCCCCGGACAGCAGATACGCAGTATTTT. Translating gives CASSPRTADTQYF.

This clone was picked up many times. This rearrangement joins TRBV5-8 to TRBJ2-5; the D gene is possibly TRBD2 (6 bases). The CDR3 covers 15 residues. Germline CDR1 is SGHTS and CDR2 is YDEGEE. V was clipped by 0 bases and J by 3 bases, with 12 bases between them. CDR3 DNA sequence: TGTGCCAGCAGCTTGGAGGGAGTAGCGGAAGAGACCCAGTACTTC. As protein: CASSLEGVAEETQYF.

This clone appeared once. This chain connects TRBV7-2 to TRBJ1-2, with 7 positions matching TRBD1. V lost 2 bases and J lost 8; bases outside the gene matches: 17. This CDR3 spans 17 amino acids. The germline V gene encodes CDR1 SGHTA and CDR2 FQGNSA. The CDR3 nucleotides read TGTGCCAGCAGCTTAAAATATTCGACAGGGAAACTTGTCGGCTACACCTTC. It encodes CASSLKYSTGKLVGYTF.

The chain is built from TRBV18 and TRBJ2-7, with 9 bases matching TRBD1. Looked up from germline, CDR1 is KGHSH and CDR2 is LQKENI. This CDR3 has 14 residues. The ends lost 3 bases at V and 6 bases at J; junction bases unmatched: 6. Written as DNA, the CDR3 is TGTGCCAGCTCACCCCTGGACAGGGGAGGCGAGCAGTACTTC. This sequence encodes CASSPLDRGGEQYF.

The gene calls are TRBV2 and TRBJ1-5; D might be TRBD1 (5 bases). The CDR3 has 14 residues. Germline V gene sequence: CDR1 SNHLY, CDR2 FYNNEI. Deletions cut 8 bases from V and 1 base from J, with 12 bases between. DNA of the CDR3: TGTGCCAGCCGGACACCGTTAAGCAATCAGCCCCAGCATTTT. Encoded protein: CASRTPLSNQPQHF.

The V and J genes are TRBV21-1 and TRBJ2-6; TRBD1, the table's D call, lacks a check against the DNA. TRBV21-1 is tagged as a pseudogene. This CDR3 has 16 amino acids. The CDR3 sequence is CASSKYGQRGANVLTF. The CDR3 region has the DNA TGTGCCAGCAGCAAATACGGACAGAGAGGGGCCAACGTCCTGACTTTC.

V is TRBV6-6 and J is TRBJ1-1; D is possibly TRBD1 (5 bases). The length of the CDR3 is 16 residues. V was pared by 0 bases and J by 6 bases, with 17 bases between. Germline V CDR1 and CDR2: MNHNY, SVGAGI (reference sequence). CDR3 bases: TGTGCCAGCAGTTACTCGAGGCCGACGGGCAGGGCTGAAGCTTTCTTT. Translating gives CASSYSRPTGRAEAFF.

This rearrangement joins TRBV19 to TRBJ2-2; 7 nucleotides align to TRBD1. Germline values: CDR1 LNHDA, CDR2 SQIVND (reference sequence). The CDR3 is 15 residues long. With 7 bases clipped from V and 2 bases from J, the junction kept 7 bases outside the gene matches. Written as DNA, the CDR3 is TGTGCCAGTACTTACAGGGGACCTAACACCGGGGAGCTGTTTTTT. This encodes CASTYRGPNTGELFF. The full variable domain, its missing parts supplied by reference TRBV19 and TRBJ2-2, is DGGITQSPKYLFRKEGQNVTLSCEQNLNHDAMYWYRQDPGQGLRLIYYSQIVNDFQKGDIAEGYSVSREKKESFPLTVTSAQKNPTAFYLCASTYRGPNTGELFFGEGSRLTVL.

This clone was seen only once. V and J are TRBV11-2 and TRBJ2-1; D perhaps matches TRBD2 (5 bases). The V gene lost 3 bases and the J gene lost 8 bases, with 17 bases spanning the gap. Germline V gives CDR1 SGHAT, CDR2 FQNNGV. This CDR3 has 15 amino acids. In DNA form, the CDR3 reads TGTGCCAGCAGCTTGTACTTGACGGGAAGGGATGAGCAGTTCTTC. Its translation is CASSLYLTGRDEQFF. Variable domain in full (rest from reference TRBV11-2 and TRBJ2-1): EAGVAQSPRYKIIEKRQSVAFWCNPISGHATLYWYQQILGQGPKLLIQFQNNGVVDDSQLPKDRFSAERLKGVDSTLKIQPAKLEDSAVYLCASSLYLTGRDEQFFGPGTRLTVL.

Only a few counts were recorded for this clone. CDR3 sequence (DNA): TGTGCCAGCAGCTTAGAATATGGGACTGGCACAGATACGCAGTATTTT. Translating it yields CASSLEYGTGTDTQYF. The chain carries TRBV7-2 and TRBJ2-3, with D perhaps matching TRBD2 (6 bases). V lost 1 base and J 1 base, leaving 12 bases between the germline ends. There are 16 residues in the CDR3. Germline assignment: CDR1 SGHTA and CDR2 FQGNSA. Using reference TRBV7-2 and TRBJ2-3 for the parts outside the CDR3, the full variable domain is GAGVSQSPSNKVTEKGKDVELRCDPISGHTALYWYRQSLGQGLEFLIYFQGNSAPDKSGLPSDRFSAERTGGSVSTLTIQRTQQEDSAVYLCASSLEYGTGTDTQYFGPGTRLTVL.